What follows describes a single TCR beta chain. Antigen specificity is unknown. A much bigger clone sits one base away, suggesting this may be a read error. The data are from a study of blood T cells in healthy people across ages. Study results and limitations: With age, beta diversity per million T cells declined roughly linearly, significantly by 40. Higher diversity, along with more naive CD4+ cells, distinguished long-lived donors from aged donors.

A second about 7 to 12 cycle PCR used barcoded and J-beta primers. MiXCR was run by TCRdb on the 5' RACE reads, yielding one entry per CDR3 protein. The data show around 870,000 distinct CDR3 sequences, more than 25% seen once. Total RNA amounts of at least 6 micrograms were extracted per sample. The TCR originated in a woman of 80 years or more in good health. Material for sequencing was blood.

The DNA of the CDR3 is TGCAGTGCTAGAGATCTGGGGGGATACTCCTACAATGAGCAGTACTTC. This sequence encodes CSARDLGGYSYNEQYF. The chain carries TRBV20-1 and TRBJ2-1; tentative D call: TRBD2 (6 bases). Matching the DNA end better, TRBJ2-7 makes the J call doubtful. Germline V CDR1 and CDR2: DFQATT, SNEGSKA (reference sequence). This CDR3 has 16 amino acids.